Below are 11 T cell receptor beta chains sequenced from a single sample in a study of blood T cell repertoires in COVID-19. Clones were sequenced by immunoSEQ multiplex PCR, and TCRdb holds only the in-frame ones, with some missing. The sample lists about 220,000 clones; about 86% were seen once. Sequenced sample: peripheral blood. All receptors come from a woman aged 30 to 39 who had recovered from COVID-19.

This clone was seen only once. This chain links TRBV9 with TRBJ1-1; D uncertain. Germline CDR1 SGDLS, CDR2 YYNGEE. The V and J ends lost 7 bases and 0 bases respectively, with 16 bases between them. The CDR3 is 15 residues long. DNA for the CDR3: TGTGCCAGCGCCATAGGAGGAGGAATGAACACTGAAGCTTTCTTT. This codes for CASAIGGGMNTEAFF.

This chain joins TRBV21-1 and TRBJ1-4; TRBD1, the table's D call, lacks a check against the DNA. TRBV21-1 has pseudogene status. This CDR3 contains 14 residues. The chain's CDR3 is CASSKTGANEKLFF. The CDR3 DNA reads TGTGCCAGCAGCAAAACAGGAGCTAATGAAAAACTGTTTTTT.

This chain links TRBV27 with TRBJ2-2, with 8 positions matching TRBD2. The junction had 9 bases not matched to a gene; V was cut back by 2 bases and J by 7 bases. The CDR3 length is 16 residues. Germline V CDR1 and CDR2: MNHEY, SMNVEV (reference sequence). CDR3 protein: CASSLREAGVNGELFF. The CDR3, as DNA: TGTGCCAGCAGTTTAAGAGAAGCGGGAGTGAACGGGGAGCTGTTTTTT.

This clone occurred once. The gene calls are TRBV28 and TRBJ2-1; the match to TRBD1 covers 9 bases. The CDR3 contains 15 residues. After removal of 9 bases from V and 7 bases from J, the junction contained 13 bases not matched to a gene. CDR1 MDHEN and CDR2 SYDVKM come from the germline V gene. CDR3 protein: CASRGWDREGNEQFF. In DNA, the CDR3 is TGTGCCAGTAGGGGGTGGGACAGGGAAGGAAATGAGCAGTTCTTC.

The chain couples TRBV3-1 (or the pseudogene TRBV3-2) to TRBJ2-5; TRBD2 aligns across 8 bases. V gave up 3 bases and J gave up 5 bases; unmatched junction bases: 5. CDR3 length: 14 residues. Per germline, CDR1 LGHDT and CDR2 YNNKEL (reference sequence). CDR3 protein: CASSHPGGPETQYF. In DNA, the CDR3 is TGTGCCAGCAGCCACCCGGGAGGGCCGGAGACCCAGTACTTC.

J is TRBJ2-7 and V is TRBV4-2; TRBD2 matches at 8 bases. The CDR3 has 18 residues. Germline CDR1 LGHNA, CDR2 YNFKEQ. Trimming removed 0 bases from V and 2 bases from J; junction bases left unmatched: 12. CDR3 sequence (DNA): TGTGCCAGCAGCCAAGATCCCTGGAGTAGCGGGGCTCCCTACGAGCAGTACTTC. Encoded protein: CASSQDPWSSGAPYEQYF.

In its sample, this clone was seen once. The chain links TRBV4-1 to TRBJ2-7, with TRBD2 matching 10 bases. The junction had 12 bases not matched to a gene; V was cut back by 0 bases and J by 7 bases. Looked up from germline, CDR1 is MGHRA and CDR2 is YSYEKL. This CDR3 comprises 17 residues. CDR3 loop: CASSQDMLAGVVGEQYF. Written as DNA, the CDR3 is TGCGCCAGCAGCCAAGATATGCTAGCGGGAGTAGTCGGAGAGCAGTACTTC.

The chain employs TRBV5-1 and TRBJ2-4, with D possibly matching TRBD2 (6 bases). The CDR3 runs 16 residues. Looked up from germline, CDR1 is SGHRS and CDR2 is YFSETQ. V gave up 4 bases and J gave up 4 bases, with 18 bases separating them. In DNA, the CDR3 is TGCGCCAGCAGCGAGACCGGGGGATCGACTAAAAACATTCAGTACTTC. As protein: CASSETGGSTKNIQYF. Full variable domain (missing parts from reference TRBV5-1 and TRBJ2-4): KAGVTQTPRYLIKTRGQQVTLSCSPISGHRSVSWYQQTPGQGLQFLFEYFSETQRNKGNFPGRFSGRQFSNSRSEMNVSTLELGDSALYLCASSETGGSTKNIQYFGAGTRLSVL.

The gene calls are TRBV5-6 and TRBJ2-7; a weak D match, TRBD2 (5 bases). With 6 bases removed from V and 0 bases from J, the gap between germline ends came to 13 bases. This CDR3 spans 14 amino acids. Germline values: CDR1 SGHDT, CDR2 YYEEEE. CDR3 sequence: CASTSWRNSYEQYF. In DNA form, the CDR3 reads TGTGCCAGCACCTCGTGGAGGAACTCCTACGAGCAGTACTTC.

The chain couples TRBV12-2 to TRBJ1-5. TRBV12-2 is classified as a pseudogene. The CDR3 is made up of 13 amino acids. The CDR3 loop reads CASRSPFHQPQHF. The CDR3 nucleotides are TGTGCAAGTCGCTCCCCCTTCCATCAGCCCCAGCATTTT.

This chain joins TRBV5-1 and TRBJ1-2, with D possibly TRBD1 on 5 matching bases. In germline, CDR1 is SGHRS, CDR2 YFSETQ. With 1 base removed from V and 1 base from J, the gap between germline ends came to 20 bases. The length of the CDR3 is 18 residues. This CDR3 reads CASSLLPKGEAGNYGYTF. CDR3 DNA sequence: TGCGCCAGCAGCTTGCTCCCGAAAGGGGAGGCGGGTAACTATGGCTACACCTTC.